This entry is about one T cell receptor beta chain. A minimum of 6 million PBMCs was isolated per sample. Extraction of total RNA produced a minimum of 5 micrograms from each sample. This specimen belongs to a study of blood T cells in healthy people across ages. The CDR3 has 20 amino acids. Germline CDR1 LGHNA, CDR2 YNFKEQ. The trim removed 4 bases at V and 2 bases at J, leaving 19 bases unmatched. For the second PCR, which ran for about 6 to 11 cycles, a sample-barcoded 5' primer and a J-beta primer mix were used. TCRdb independently ran MiXCR on the 5' RACE reads; one entry per CDR3 protein. Of about 570,000 distinct CDR3 sequences in the sample, 25% to 30% were seen once.

The receptor was derived from a woman aged 70 to 79 in good health. The gene calls are TRBV4-2 and TRBJ2-3; 9 bases fit TRBD2. Sequenced input: blood. In DNA, the CDR3 is TGTGCCAGCAGCCGCCGACGGGCTCTAGCGGGGACCACTTACACAGATACGCAGTATTTT. This codes for CASSRRRALAGTTYTDTQYF.